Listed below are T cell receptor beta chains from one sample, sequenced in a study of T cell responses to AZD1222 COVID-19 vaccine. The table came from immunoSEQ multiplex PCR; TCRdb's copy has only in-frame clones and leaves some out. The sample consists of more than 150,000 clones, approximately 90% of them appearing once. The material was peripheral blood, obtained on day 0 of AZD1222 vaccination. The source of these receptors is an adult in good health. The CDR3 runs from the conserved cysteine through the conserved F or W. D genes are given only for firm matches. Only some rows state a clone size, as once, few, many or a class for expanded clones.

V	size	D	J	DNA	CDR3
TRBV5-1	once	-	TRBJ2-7	TGCGCCAGCAGCTTGGGTAGGGTTACCTCCTACGAGCAGTACTTC	CASSLGRVTSYEQYF
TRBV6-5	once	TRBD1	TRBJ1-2	TGTGCCAGCAGTCTCGGGACAGGGGTTTCCTATGGCTACACCTTC	CASSLGTGVSYGYTF
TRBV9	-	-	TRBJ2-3	TGTGCCAGCAGACCGAGGAGCAGTACAGATACGCAGTATTTT	CASRPRSSTDTQYF
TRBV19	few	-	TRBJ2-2	TGTGCCAGCAAAGTACGGGACACCGGGGAGCTGTTTTTT	CASKVRDTGELFF
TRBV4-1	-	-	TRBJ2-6	TGCGCCAGCAGCCAAGGGGTCCCACTTTTCTCTGGGGCCAACGTCCTGACTTTC	CASSQGVPLFSGANVLTF
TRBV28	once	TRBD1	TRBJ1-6	TGTGCCAGCAGTTTCGGGACAGGGGGCGCCAGCTCACCCCTCCACTTT	CASSFGTGGASSPLHF
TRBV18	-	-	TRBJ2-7	TGTGCCAGCTCACAGGCGGTCTCCTACGAGCAGTACTTC	CASSQAVSYEQYF
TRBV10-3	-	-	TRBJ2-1	TGTGCCATTGAGTCCGGGGAAAGCTCCTACAATGAGCAGTTCTTC	CAIESGESSYNEQFF
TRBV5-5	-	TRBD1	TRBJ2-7	TGTGCCAGCAGCTTGGGGGGGACAGGTTCTCCCGGTACCTACGAGCAGTACTTC	CASSLGGTGSPGTYEQYF
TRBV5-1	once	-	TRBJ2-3	TGCGCCAGCAGCTTGATTGGGCGGGTGACAGATACGCAGTATTTT	CASSLIGRVTDTQYF
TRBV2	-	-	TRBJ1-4	TGTGCCAGCACGGGCGCAACTAATGAAAAACTGTTTTTT	CASTGATNEKLFF
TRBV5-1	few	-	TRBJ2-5	TGCGCCAGCAGCCTCGACTCGGTAGGGGAGACCCAGTACTTC	CASSLDSVGETQYF
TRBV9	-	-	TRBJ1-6	TGTGCCAGCAGCGTAGTGGGGGCAAATAATTCACCCCTCCACTTT	CASSVVGANNSPLHF
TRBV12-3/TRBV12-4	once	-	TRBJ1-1	TGTGCCAGCAGTTTAGGACATGAAGCTTTCTTT	CASSLGHEAFF
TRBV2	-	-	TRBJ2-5	TGTGCCAGCACGGGCAGCGAGGGAGAGACCCAGTACTTC	CASTGSEGETQYF
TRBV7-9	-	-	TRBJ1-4	TGTGCCAGCAGCTTAGGGTGGCAGCTTAATGAAAAACTGTTTTTT	CASSLGWQLNEKLFF
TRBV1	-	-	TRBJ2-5	TGCACCAGCAGCCAAGGGTCGTTCAGGGATCTGTCTCTGTACCAAGAGACCCAGTACTTC	CTSSQGSFRDLSLYQETQYF
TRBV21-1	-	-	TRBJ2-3	TGTGCCAGCAGCCTTACTAGCGGGGAATCAGATACGCAGTATTTT	CASSLTSGESDTQYF
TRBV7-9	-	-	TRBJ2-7	TGTGCCAGCAGCTTAGGACAGGCGGGAGAGCAGTACTTC	CASSLGQAGEQYF
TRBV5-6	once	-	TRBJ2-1	TGTGCCAGCAGCCCCCGAGTGGCGGGCTACAATGAGCAGTTCTTC	CASSPRVAGYNEQFF
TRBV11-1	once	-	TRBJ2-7	TGTGCCAGCAGCTCCCAGGGGGGGCAGTCCTACGAGCAGTACTTC	CASSSQGGQSYEQYF
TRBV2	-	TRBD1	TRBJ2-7	TGTGCCAGCAGTTACAGGGGAAGTGGGGCCTACGAGCAGTACTTC	CASSYRGSGAYEQYF
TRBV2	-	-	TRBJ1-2	TGTGCCAGCACGCCGGAGGCTGGGGGGCATGGCTACACCTTC	CASTPEAGGHGYTF
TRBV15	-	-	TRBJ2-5	TGTGCCACCAGCACCTACGCCGTAGAGACCCAGTACTTC	CATSTYAVETQYF
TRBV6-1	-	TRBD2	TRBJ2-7	TGTGCCAGCAGTGAAGCGCTCCCCCGGCTAGCGGGAGTCTACGAGCAGTACTTC	CASSEALPRLAGVYEQYF
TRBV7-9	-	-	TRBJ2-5	TGTGCCAGCAGCTTATTAGGGGGGGAAGAGACCCAGTACTTC	CASSLLGGEETQYF
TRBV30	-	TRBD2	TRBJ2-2	TGTGCCTGGAGTGAATTAAGCGGGAGCAACACCGGGGAGCTGTTTTTT	CAWSELSGSNTGELFF
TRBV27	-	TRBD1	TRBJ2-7	TGTGCCAGCAGCCCTCACGGGGACAGGGTTCGGCAGTACTTC	CASSPHGDRVRQYF
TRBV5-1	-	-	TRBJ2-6	TGCGCCAGCAGCCCCACTTCGGCGGCGAGCTCTGGGGCCAACGTCCTGACTTTC	CASSPTSAASSGANVLTF
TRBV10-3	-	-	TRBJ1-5	TGTGCCATCAGTGGACCGAATAGCAATCAGCCCCAGCATTTT	CAISGPNSNQPQHF
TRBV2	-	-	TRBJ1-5	TGTGCCAGCATGGGGAATAGCAATCAGCCCCAGCATTTT	CASMGNSNQPQHF
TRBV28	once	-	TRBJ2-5	TGTGCCAGCAGTCGCTTTTCGAGGGGGACCCAGTACTTC	CASSRFSRGTQYF
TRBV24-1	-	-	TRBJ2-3	TGTGCCACCTACGGCAGGGACCCGCGAGTTGGCACAGATACGCAGTATTTT	CATYGRDPRVGTDTQYF
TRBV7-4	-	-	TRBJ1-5	TGTGCCAGCAGCTTAGTTTTGCAGGGAAGGAGCAATCAGCCCCAGCATTTT	CASSLVLQGRSNQPQHF
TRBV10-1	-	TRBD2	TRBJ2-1	TGCGCCAGCAGCCCCAGACTAGCGGGGAGGGATGAGCAGTTCTTC	CASSPRLAGRDEQFF
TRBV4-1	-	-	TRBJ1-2	TGCGCCAGCAGCCAAGATAAGGGGCTTTCCTGCACCTTC	CASSQDKGLSCTF
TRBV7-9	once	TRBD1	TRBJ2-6	TGTGCCAGCAGCGCAGGGGGCTCAGGGGCCAACGTCCTGACTTTC	CASSAGGSGANVLTF
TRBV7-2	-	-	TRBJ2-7	TGTGCCAGCAGCTTGGTCGCCGGGACTTCTTCCTACGAGCAGTACTTC	CASSLVAGTSSYEQYF
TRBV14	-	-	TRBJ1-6	TGTGCCAGCAGCTACTCAGGGACTGCTTCACCCCTCCACTTT	CASSYSGTASPLHF
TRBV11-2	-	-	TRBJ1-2	TGTGCCAGCAGCGCGAACAGGGAACGCTATGGCTACACCTTC	CASSANRERYGYTF
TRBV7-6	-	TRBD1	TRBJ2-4	TGTGCCAGCAGCTTAGGACCCCTAAGGGACAGGCTAAAAAACATTCAGTACTTC	CASSLGPLRDRLKNIQYF
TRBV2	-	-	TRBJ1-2	TGTGCCAGCAGTGAAACTGGTAACTATGGCTACACCTTC	CASSETGNYGYTF
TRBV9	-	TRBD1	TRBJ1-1	TGTGCCAGCAGCGCAGGACAGGTCCGGATTGAAGCTTTCTTT	CASSAGQVRIEAFF
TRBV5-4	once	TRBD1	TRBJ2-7	TGTGCCAGCAGCACCGGGACAGGGGTCGAGCAGTACTTC	CASSTGTGVEQYF
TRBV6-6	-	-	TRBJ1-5	TGTGCCAGCAGGACGGATGATCAGCCCCAGCATTTT	CASRTDDQPQHF
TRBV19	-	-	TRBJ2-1	TGTGCCAGTAGAACTACACAGGACAATGAGCAGTTCTTC	CASRTTQDNEQFF
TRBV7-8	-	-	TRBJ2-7	TGTGCCAGCAGCTCTTTAGTGGGGAAATTGAGGGGCGAGCAGTACTTC	CASSSLVGKLRGEQYF